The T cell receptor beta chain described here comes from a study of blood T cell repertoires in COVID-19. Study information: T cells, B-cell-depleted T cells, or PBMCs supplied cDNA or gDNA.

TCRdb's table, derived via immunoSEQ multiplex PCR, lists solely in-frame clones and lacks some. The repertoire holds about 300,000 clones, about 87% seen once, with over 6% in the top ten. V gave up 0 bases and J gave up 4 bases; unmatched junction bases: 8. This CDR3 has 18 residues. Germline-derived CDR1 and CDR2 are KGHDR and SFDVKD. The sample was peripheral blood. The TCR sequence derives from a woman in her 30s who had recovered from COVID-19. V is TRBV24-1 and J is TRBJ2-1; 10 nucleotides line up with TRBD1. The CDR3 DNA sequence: TGTGCCACCAGTGATTTGCAGCCTCGGACAGGGGGGTACAATGAGCAGTTCTTC. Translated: CATSDLQPRTGGYNEQFF.